This TCR beta chain is drawn from a study of blood T cell repertoires in COVID-19. Study summary: T cells, B-cell-depleted T cells, or PBMCs supplied cDNA or gDNA.

The table came from immunoSEQ multiplex PCR; TCRdb's copy has only in-frame clones and leaves some out. The table shows roughly 380,000 clones, with about nine tenths occurring only once. Deletions cut 2 bases from V and 5 bases from J, with 21 bases between. Per germline, CDR1 PRHDT and CDR2 FYEKMQ (reference sequence). The CDR3 length is 17 residues. It was during active infection that Seattle patients were enrolled and then longitudinally followed. The source is a woman aged 55-75 years with COVID-19, enrolled during active disease. The gene calls are TRBV13 and TRBJ1-2; D unclear. The specimen sequenced was peripheral blood. This CDR3 reads CASSLRRDSGVGYGYTF. In nucleotides, the CDR3 is TGTGCCAGCAGCTTAAGGAGGGATAGCGGGGTAGGTTATGGCTACACCTTC. The whole variable domain, remainder taken from reference TRBV13 and TRBJ1-2, is AAGVIQSPRHLIKEKRETATLKCYPIPRHDTVYWYQQGPGQDPQFLISFYEKMQSDKGSIPDRFSAQQFSDYHSELNMSSLELGDSALYFCASSLRRDSGVGYGYTFGSGTRLTVV.